This T cell receptor (beta chain) is drawn from a study of T cells in Graves' hyperthyroidism and ophthalmopathy. Points from the study as a whole: Most clonotypes expanded in the thyroid (above 0.001) were also present in blood.

V was pared by 5 bases and J by 7 bases, with 18 bases between. CDR1 is LNHNV and CDR2 is YYDKDF in the germline V gene (reference sequence). This CDR3 contains 14 residues. From RNA transcripts, TCR beta CDR3 regions were amplified. A set of HTBI primers served as the primers for a first-round RT-PCR of the TCR CDR3. In TCRdb, the multiplex PCR reads were re-called with MiXCR into one record per CDR3 protein. The repertoire holds 620,000 or so distinct CDR3 sequences, with approximately 14% as singletons. This clonotype occurred many times. No antigen is known for it. The receptor's source is a woman aged 50 to 60 with Graves' ophthalmopathy. Sequences were obtained from blood. This chain uses TRBV15 with TRBJ2-7; D gene uncertain. CDR3 DNA: TGTGCCACCAGCTCGAGTCCTGCCGGGCGGGAGCAGTACTTC. Translation: CATSSSPAGREQYF.